One T cell receptor beta chain is described in this entry. The sample originates from a study of blood T cell repertoires in COVID-19. In the study overall: Samples representing acute and convalescent COVID-19 were sourced from the United States, Italy and Spain.

Authors' analysis steps: Nucleated cell counts were estimated from reference gene primer amplification. TCRdb's copy holds only in-frame clones and misses some; the assay was immunoSEQ multiplex PCR. Clonal size and the V and J genes are those of that table, whereas D and trimming came from the DNA. Here the sample spans roughly 90,000 clones, about 82% being singletons. The source of this sequence is a man aged 50 or older with acute or convalescent COVID-19. Material: peripheral blood.

The CDR3 loop reads CASSGLNDNEQFF. The CDR3 coding sequence is TGCGCCAGCAGTGGACTCAACGACAATGAGCAGTTCTTC. This chain links TRBV10-2 with TRBJ2-1; unclear D gene. The CDR3 contains 13 residues. Germline V gene lookup returns CDR1 WSHSY and CDR2 SAAADI. Trimming shortened V by 4 bases and J by 5 bases, and 9 bases separated the two germline ends.